The entry below gives a single T cell receptor (beta chain) sequence along with its context. This receptor's antigen is unknown. The sample holds no much larger clone one base away, and base qualities are not on file. This record comes from a study of OX40 agonist ivuxolimab in advanced cancers. Background on the whole study: The costimulatory receptor OX40 (CD134) was targeted by ivuxolimab, a fully human IgG2 agonistic monoclonal antibody. The dose-escalation cohort was around 84% male with a mean age of roughly 62 years, ranging from roughly 23 to 85. Partial responses occurred in three dose-escalation patients: two with cutaneous melanoma and one with hepatocellular carcinoma. Patients were allowed to have had prior anti-PD-1, anti-PD-L1 or anti-CTLA-4 therapy, and 30% to 50% of the dose-escalation patients had previously received checkpoint inhibitors. The purpose of peripheral TCRbeta sequencing was to test whether ivuxolimab changed TCR sequence diversity and led to clonal T-cell expansion. Among the roughly 50 dose-escalation patients, about 19 had hepatocellular carcinoma, roughly 15 melanoma, 9 renal cell carcinoma and 9 head and neck cancer. The paper reports the monotherapy dose-escalation portion (N = 52 patients) of the phase I ivuxolimab trial. Intravenous ivuxolimab was administered to patients every 2 weeks at six dose levels: 0.01, 0.1, 0.3, 1.5, 3 and 10 mg/kg.

Trimming takes 0 bases from V and 4 bases from J, and the germline ends sit 15 bases apart. The germline V gene sets CDR1 to LGHNA and CDR2 to YNFKEQ. Its CDR3 holds 16 amino acids, cysteine through phenylalanine. Just CDR3 DNA is preserved here, 48 bases in frame from base 1. For sequencing of the TCRbeta CDR3 region, genomic DNA was extracted from the sorted cells. The immunoSEQ Assay was used to sequence the TCRbeta CDR3 regions. TCRdb carries this immuneACCESS record with in-frame sequences only. Its versions omit some clonotypes, under half of them owing to an unresolved V gene in the studies checked, with the rest unexplained. Recorded for this sample are more than 65,000 clones; approximately 90% of them occurred a single time. The ten largest clones add up to around 0.97% of the sample. Findings and caveats that apply to the study as a whole: Partial responders in the 0.1-3.0 mg/kg groups had among the lowest normalized peripheral clonal expansion, especially among CD8+ T cells. At doses from 0.1 to 3.0 mg/kg, clonal expansion was seen in both CD4+ and CD8+ blood T cells between baseline and week 6. After ivuxolimab, CD8+ T cells had more expanded clones than CD4+ T cells on average. Antigen specificity was not determined for the clonally expanded peripheral T cells. Low levels of normalized T-cell clonal expansion were also seen in some nonresponding patients.

Patients with autoimmune disease history or receiving systemic immunosuppression were excluded from the trial. Peripheral blood for TCR sequencing was drawn from every dose cohort at baseline, at cycle 4 day 1 and at cycle 7 day 1. Samples were obtained from an open-label, multicenter, first-in-human phase I dose-escalation trial of ivuxolimab. Adults with locally advanced or metastatic melanoma, renal cell, hepatocellular, or head and neck squamous cell carcinoma were enrolled in the trial. Before TCR sequencing, CD4+ T cells and CD8+ T cells from peripheral blood were sorted into separate populations.

This sequence uses TRBV4-2 and TRBJ1-2, with TRBD1 tentatively as D gene (6 bases match). Material: CD4+ or CD8+ T cells sorted from blood, obtained in a trial of the OX40 agonist ivuxolimab. The clonotype was recovered from an adult with an advanced solid tumor such as melanoma, head and neck, liver or kidney cancer. Here is the DNA: TGTGCCAGCAGCCAAGATGAGCGGGGGGGCTTCTATGGCTACACCTTC. This sequence encodes CASSQDERGGFYGYTF.